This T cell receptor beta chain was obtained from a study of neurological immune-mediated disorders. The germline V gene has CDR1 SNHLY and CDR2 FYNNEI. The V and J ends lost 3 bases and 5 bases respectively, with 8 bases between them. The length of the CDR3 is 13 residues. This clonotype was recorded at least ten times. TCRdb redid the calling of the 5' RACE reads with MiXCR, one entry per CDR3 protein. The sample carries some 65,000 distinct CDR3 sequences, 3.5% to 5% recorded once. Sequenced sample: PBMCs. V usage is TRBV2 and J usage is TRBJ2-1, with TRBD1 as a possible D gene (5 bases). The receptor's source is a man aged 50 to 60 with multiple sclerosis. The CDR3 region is CASSDQGNNEQFF. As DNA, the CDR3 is TGTGCCAGCAGTGACCAGGGTAACAATGAGCAGTTCTTC.